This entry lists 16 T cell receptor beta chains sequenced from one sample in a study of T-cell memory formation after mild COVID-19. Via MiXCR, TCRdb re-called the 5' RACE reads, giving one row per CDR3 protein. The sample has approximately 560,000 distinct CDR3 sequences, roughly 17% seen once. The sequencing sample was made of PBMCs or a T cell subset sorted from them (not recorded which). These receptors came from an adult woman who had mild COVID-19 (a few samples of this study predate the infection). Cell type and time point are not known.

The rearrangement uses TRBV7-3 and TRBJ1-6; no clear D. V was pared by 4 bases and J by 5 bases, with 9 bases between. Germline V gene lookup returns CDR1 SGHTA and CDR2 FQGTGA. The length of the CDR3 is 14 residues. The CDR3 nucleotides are TGTGCCAGCAGCTCGGGCCTTGATAATTCACCCCTCCACTTT. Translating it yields CASSSGLDNSPLHF. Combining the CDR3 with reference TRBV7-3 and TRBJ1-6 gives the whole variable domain GAGVSQTPSNKVTEKGKYVELRCDPISGHTALYWYRQSLGQGPEFLIYFQGTGAADDSGLPNDRFFAVRPEGSVSTLKIQRTERGDSAVYLCASSSGLDNSPLHFGNGTRLTVT.

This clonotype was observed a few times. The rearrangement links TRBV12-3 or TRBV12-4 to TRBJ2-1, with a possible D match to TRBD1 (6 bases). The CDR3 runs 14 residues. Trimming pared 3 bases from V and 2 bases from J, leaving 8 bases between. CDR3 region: CASSFDRTYNEQFF. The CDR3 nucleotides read TGTGCCAGCAGTTTCGACAGGACCTACAATGAGCAGTTCTTC.

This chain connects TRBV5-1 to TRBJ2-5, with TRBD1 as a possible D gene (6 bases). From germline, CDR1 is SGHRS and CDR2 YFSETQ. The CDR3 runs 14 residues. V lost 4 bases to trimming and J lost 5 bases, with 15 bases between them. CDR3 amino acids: CASSPTGPWETQYF. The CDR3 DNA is TGCGCCAGCAGCCCCACAGGGCCATGGGAGACCCAGTACTTC. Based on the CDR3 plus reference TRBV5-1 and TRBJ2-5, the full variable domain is KAGVTQTPRYLIKTRGQQVTLSCSPISGHRSVSWYQQTPGQGLQFLFEYFSETQRNKGNFPGRFSGRQFSNSRSEMNVSTLELGDSALYLCASSPTGPWETQYFGPGTRLLVL.

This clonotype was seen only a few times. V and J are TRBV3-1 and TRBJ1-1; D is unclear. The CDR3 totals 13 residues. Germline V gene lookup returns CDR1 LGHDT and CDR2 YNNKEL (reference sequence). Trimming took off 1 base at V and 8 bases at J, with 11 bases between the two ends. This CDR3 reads CASSQGTVSEAFF. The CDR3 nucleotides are TGTGCCAGCAGCCAAGGTACGGTCTCGGAAGCTTTCTTT.

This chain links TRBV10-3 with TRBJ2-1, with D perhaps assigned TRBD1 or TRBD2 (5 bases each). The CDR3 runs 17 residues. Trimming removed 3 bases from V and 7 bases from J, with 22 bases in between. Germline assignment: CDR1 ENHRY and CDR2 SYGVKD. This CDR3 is CAISDRSRGTRGNEQFF. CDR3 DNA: TGTGCCATCAGTGACCGGAGTCGAGGGACCCGAGGGAATGAGCAGTTCTTC.

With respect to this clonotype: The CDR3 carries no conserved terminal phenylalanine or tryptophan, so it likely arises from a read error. The CDR3 reads CAISEDSNTEAFL. CDR3 DNA: TGTGCCATCAGTGAGGATTCGAACACTGAAGCTTTCCTT. This chain uses TRBV10-3 with TRBJ1-1; D not certain. The V gene lost 2 bases and the J gene lost 1 base, with 5 bases spanning the gap. Germline assignment: CDR1 ENHRY and CDR2 SYGVKD. The CDR3 runs 13 residues.

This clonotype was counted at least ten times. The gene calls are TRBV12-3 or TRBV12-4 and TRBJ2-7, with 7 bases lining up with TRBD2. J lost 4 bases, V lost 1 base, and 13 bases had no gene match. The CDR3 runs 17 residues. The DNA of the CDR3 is TGTGCCAGCAGTTTAGGGGGTCCGGGGGGTAAAGTTTACGAGCAGTACTTC. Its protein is CASSLGGPGGKVYEQYF.

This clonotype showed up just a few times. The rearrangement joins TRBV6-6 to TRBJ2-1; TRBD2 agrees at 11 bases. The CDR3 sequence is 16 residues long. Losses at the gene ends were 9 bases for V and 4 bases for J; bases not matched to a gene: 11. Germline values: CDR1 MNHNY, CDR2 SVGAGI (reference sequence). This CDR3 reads CASGSFGTSGYNEQFF. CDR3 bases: TGTGCCAGTGGTTCCTTCGGGACTAGCGGTTACAATGAGCAGTTCTTC.

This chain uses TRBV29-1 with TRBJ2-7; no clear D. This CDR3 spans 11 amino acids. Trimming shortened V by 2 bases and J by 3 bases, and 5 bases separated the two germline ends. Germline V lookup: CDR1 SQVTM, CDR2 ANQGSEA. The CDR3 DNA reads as TGCAGCGTTGAAAGCCACTACGAGCAGTACTTC. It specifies CSVESHYEQYF.

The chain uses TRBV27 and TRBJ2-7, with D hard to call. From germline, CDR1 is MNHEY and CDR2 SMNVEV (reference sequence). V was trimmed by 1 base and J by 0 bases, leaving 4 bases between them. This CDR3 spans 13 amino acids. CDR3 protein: CASSLFASYEQYF. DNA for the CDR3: TGTGCCAGCAGTTTATTCGCCTCCTACGAGCAGTACTTC.

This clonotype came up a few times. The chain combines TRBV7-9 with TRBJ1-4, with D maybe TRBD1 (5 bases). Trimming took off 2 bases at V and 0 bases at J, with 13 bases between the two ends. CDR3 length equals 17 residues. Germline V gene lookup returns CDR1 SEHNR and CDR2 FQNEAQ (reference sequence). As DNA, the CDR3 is TGTGCCAGCAGCTTACCGCCTGGGGGGTCAACTAATGAAAAACTGTTTTTT. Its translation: CASSLPPGGSTNEKLFF. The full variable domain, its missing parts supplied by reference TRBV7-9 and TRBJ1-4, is DTGVSQNPRHKITKRGQNVTFRCDPISEHNRLYWYRQTLGQGPEFLTYFQNEAQLEKSRLLSDRFSAERPKGSFSTLEIQRTEQGDSAMYLCASSLPPGGSTNEKLFFGSGTQLSVL.

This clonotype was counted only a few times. CDR3 in amino acids: CATSALGDTYNEQFF. DNA of the CDR3: TGTGCCACCAGTGCGCTGGGGGACACGTACAATGAGCAGTTCTTC. The genes are TRBV24-1 and TRBJ2-1; D perhaps matches TRBD1 (6 bases). Germline-derived CDR1 and CDR2 are KGHDR and SFDVKD. V lost 5 bases and J 4 bases, leaving 14 bases between the germline ends. The CDR3 consists of 15 residues.

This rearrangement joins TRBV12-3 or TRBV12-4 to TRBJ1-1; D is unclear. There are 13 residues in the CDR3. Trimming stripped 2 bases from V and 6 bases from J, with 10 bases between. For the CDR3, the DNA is TGTGCCAGCAGTTTACAGAATGTCGCTGAAGCTTTCTTT. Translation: CASSLQNVAEAFF.

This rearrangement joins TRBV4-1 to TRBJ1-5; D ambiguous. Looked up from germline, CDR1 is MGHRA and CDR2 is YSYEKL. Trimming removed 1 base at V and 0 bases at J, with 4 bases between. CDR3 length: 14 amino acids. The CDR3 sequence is CASSQVISNQPQHF. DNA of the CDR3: TGCGCCAGCAGCCAAGTTATTAGCAATCAGCCCCAGCATTTT.

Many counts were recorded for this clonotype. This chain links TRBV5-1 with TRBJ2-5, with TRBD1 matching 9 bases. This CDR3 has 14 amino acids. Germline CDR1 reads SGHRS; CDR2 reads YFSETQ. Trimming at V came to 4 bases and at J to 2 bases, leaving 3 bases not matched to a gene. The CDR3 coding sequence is TGCGCCAGCAGCCACGGACAGGGGCAAGAGACCCAGTACTTC. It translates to CASSHGQGQETQYF.

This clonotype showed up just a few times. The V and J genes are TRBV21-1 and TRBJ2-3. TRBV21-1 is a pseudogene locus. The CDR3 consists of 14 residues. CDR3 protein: CASSKGITLDTQYF. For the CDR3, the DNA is TGTGCCAGCAGCAAAGGAATTACCCTAGATACGCAGTATTTT.